These 9 T cell receptor beta chains originate from one sample sequenced in a study of radiation and T cells in renal cell carcinoma (dated by TCRdb to about 2020). Receptor amplification or capture employed the immunoSEQ multiplex PCR assay. Drawn from immuneACCESS, this table holds only the in-frame rearrangements with V and J called that TCRdb kept. Clones are partly lost; checked studies trace under half to an unresolved V gene and leave the rest unexplained. In all, the sample holds about 160,000 clones, and approximately 90% of those were seen once. The ten largest clones capture roughly 4% of the sample. This specimen's time point label, per the study, means: baseline pretreatment blood. The sample's treatment or condition label, decoded: 15 Gy SBRT to primary tumor, nephrectomy 4 weeks later. The specimen comprised blood, sampled from a patient whose treatment included radiotherapy and nephrectomy. Receptors originate from a woman in her seventies with renal cell carcinoma.

The chain carries TRBV5-4 and TRBJ1-1; tentatively, D is TRBD1 (6 bases). The CDR3 has 16 residues. CDR1 SGHNT and CDR2 YYREEE come from the germline V gene (reference sequence). The ends were cut back, 5 bases at V and 4 bases at J, with 21 bases in the middle. In DNA, the CDR3 is TGTGCCAGCAGTTCTAGCCCACAGGGAGCCGTCACTGAAGCTTTCTTT. This encodes CASSSSPQGAVTEAFF.

The chain combines TRBV27 with TRBJ1-5, with 7 positions matching TRBD1. The germline CDR1 and CDR2 sequences are MNHEY and SMNVEV (reference sequence). Trimming took 2 bases from V and 7 from J; bases not matched to a gene: 8. The CDR3 consists of 15 residues. The CDR3 nucleotides read TGTGCCAGCAGTTTAACCTACAGGGGAGACCAGCCCCAGCATTTT. Encoded protein: CASSLTYRGDQPQHF.

The chain combines TRBV28 with TRBJ1-1; D not certain. Trimming shortened V by 4 bases and J by 2 bases, and 11 bases separated the two germline ends. Germline V gives CDR1 MDHEN, CDR2 SYDVKM. The CDR3 has 14 amino acids. The CDR3: CASSSSALNTEAFF. In nucleotides, the CDR3 is TGTGCCAGCAGTTCCTCAGCCCTCAACACTGAAGCTTTCTTT.

The chain has TRBV2 and TRBJ1-2; the match to TRBD1 covers 11 bases. The CDR3 has 14 amino acids. Per the germline V gene, CDR1 is SNHLY and CDR2 is FYNNEI. The V gene end was trimmed by 8 bases and the J gene end by 2 bases; junction bases not matched to a gene: 4. The CDR3 loop reads CASSGQGVNYGYTF. The CDR3 coding sequence is TGTGCCAGCTCGGGACAGGGGGTCAACTATGGCTACACCTTC.

CDR3 DNA: TGTGCCAGCAGCCCCTTAGGAGGGGGCTTCGTCTATGGCTACACCTTC. Its translation: CASSPLGGGFVYGYTF. V usage is TRBV14 and J usage is TRBJ1-2; TRBD1 agrees at 7 bases. This CDR3 is 16 amino acids long. Trimming removed 4 bases from V and 4 bases from J; junction bases left unmatched: 12. The germline CDR1 and CDR2 sequences are SGHDN and FVKESK.

The V call is TRBV4-2, the J call TRBJ2-1; 8 bases align to TRBD2. Germline values: CDR1 LGHNA, CDR2 YNFKEQ. The CDR3 is 17 amino acids. After removal of 2 bases from V and 8 bases from J, the junction contained 14 bases not matched to a gene. As DNA, the CDR3 is TGTGCCAGCAGCCAACTCTACGGGGGGGCGTTAGTGGATGAGCAGTTCTTC. It yields the protein CASSQLYGGALVDEQFF.

The V call is TRBV7-3, the J call TRBJ1-3, with D possibly being TRBD1 (6 bases). This CDR3 contains 15 residues. Germline CDR1 and CDR2: SGHTA and FQGTGA. V gave up 5 bases and J gave up 0 bases, with 11 bases separating them. CDR3 region: CASSEGTISGNTIYF. The DNA for the CDR3 is TGTGCCAGCAGCGAAGGGACAATCTCTGGAAACACCATATATTTT.

The chain carries TRBV18 and TRBJ2-7; TRBD2 agrees at 12 bases. Germline V lookup: CDR1 KGHSH, CDR2 LQKENI. J lost 0 bases, V lost 2 bases, and 2 bases had no gene match. This CDR3 region has 16 residues. CDR3 region: CASSPMTSGGSYEQYF. CDR3 DNA sequence: TGTGCCAGCTCACCAATGACTAGCGGGGGCTCCTACGAGCAGTACTTC. The whole variable domain, remainder taken from reference TRBV18 and TRBJ2-7, is NAGVMQNPRHLVRRRGQEARLRCSPMKGHSHVYWYRQLPEEGLKFMVYLQKENIIDESGMPKERFSAEFPKEGPSILRIQQVVRGDSAAYFCASSPMTSGGSYEQYFGPGTRLTVT.

V and J are TRBV11-3 and TRBJ1-6; D gene uncertain. Germline V gene lookup returns CDR1 SGHNT and CDR2 YENEEA. Trimming removed 4 bases at V and 6 bases at J, with 10 bases between. The CDR3 covers 14 residues. The CDR3 reads CASSYTPGNSPLHF. CDR3 nucleotides: TGTGCCAGCAGCTATACGCCCGGTAATTCACCCCTCCACTTT.